These 29 T cell receptor beta chains were all obtained from the same sample, sequenced in a study of T cell responses to AZD1222 COVID-19 vaccine. Clones were read by immunoSEQ multiplex PCR, and TCRdb kept only the in-frame ones, dropping some. The table includes 150,000 to 180,000 clones, more than 90% detected once. The starting material was peripheral blood, obtained on day 0 of AZD1222 vaccination. The receptors were sampled from an adult in good health.

This chain joins TRBV2 and TRBJ1-2, with 8 bases matching TRBD1. Germline loops: CDR1 SNHLY, CDR2 FYNNEI. This CDR3 contains 13 residues. V lost 4 bases to trimming and J lost 3 bases; unmatched junction nucleotides: 1. The CDR3 nucleotides read TGTGCCAGCAGTGCAGGGGGCGACTATGGCTACACCTTC. This translates into CASSAGGDYGYTF.

This chain joins TRBV11-3 and TRBJ1-3; D gene ambiguous. This CDR3 is built from 17 residues. Deletions cut 4 bases from V and 4 bases from J, with 20 bases between. Germline V gives CDR1 SGHNT, CDR2 YENEEA. The CDR3 is CASSSRPQSFGGNTIYF. The CDR3 DNA sequence: TGTGCCAGCAGCTCACGACCGCAGAGTTTTGGCGGAAACACCATATATTTT. The variable domain in full, completed from reference TRBV11-3 and TRBJ1-3, reads EAGVVQSPRYKIIEKKQPVAFWCNPISGHNTLYWYLQNLGQGPELLIRYENEEAVDDSQLPKDRFSAERLKGVDSTLKIQPAELGDSAVYLCASSSRPQSFGGNTIYFGEGSWLTVV.

V usage is TRBV12-3 or TRBV12-4 and J usage is TRBJ2-2; D call uncertain. The CDR3 sequence is 12 residues long. Trimming took 8 bases from V and 1 from J, leaving 5 bases between them. The CDR3 bases are TGTGCCAGCGGATGGAACACCGGGGAGCTGTTTTTT. Encoded protein: CASGWNTGELFF.

This clone was seen a single time. The rearrangement links TRBV12-3 or TRBV12-4 to TRBJ1-1; D remains ambiguous. V lost 4 bases and J 8 bases, leaving 11 bases between the germline ends. The CDR3 spans 12 residues. This chain's CDR3 is CASSWTATEAFF. As DNA, the CDR3 is TGTGCCAGCAGTTGGACGGCTACGGAAGCTTTCTTT.

The chain's CDR3 is CASSLLLAGDRNGELFF. Here the CDR3 DNA reads TGTGCCAGCAGCTTGCTATTAGCGGGAGATCGGAACGGGGAGCTGTTTTTT. V is TRBV5-6 and J is TRBJ2-2; the match to TRBD2 covers 9 bases. This CDR3 comprises 17 residues. J was trimmed by 7 bases and V by 1 base; bases with no gene match: 11. Germline CDR1 is SGHDT and CDR2 is YYEEEE.

The chain couples TRBV20-1 to TRBJ1-1; D is unclear. The CDR3 runs to 11 residues. Trimming pared 5 bases from V and 7 bases from J, leaving 11 bases between. Germline V gene sequence: CDR1 DFQATT, CDR2 SNEGSKA (reference sequence). This chain's CDR3 is CSAPLSLEAFF. DNA of the CDR3: TGCAGTGCTCCCCTGTCCCTTGAAGCTTTCTTT.

The rearrangement links TRBV14 to TRBJ1-3, with D unresolved. The germline V and J ends were trimmed by 0 bases and 9 bases, with 12 bases remaining between them. The CDR3 spans 14 residues. Germline CDR1 reads SGHDN; CDR2 reads FVKESK. CDR3 sequence reads: CASSQDALFGTIYF. DNA of the CDR3: TGTGCCAGCAGCCAAGATGCGCTGTTTGGCACCATATATTTT.

This clone was seen a few times. V gene TRBV5-1 combines with J gene TRBJ2-1; tentative D call: TRBD1 (5 bases). CDR3 length: 11 amino acids. CDR1 is SGHRS and CDR2 is YFSETQ in the germline V gene. V lost 3 bases and J 14 bases, leaving 12 bases between the germline ends. CDR3 nucleotides: TGCGCCAGCAGCTCAGGGAATATCGAGTTCTTC. Encoded protein: CASSSGNIEFF.

This chain links TRBV4-3 with TRBJ2-1, with a tentative D call TRBD2 (6 bases). The ends were cut back, 1 base at V and 1 base at J, with 11 bases in the middle. The CDR3 consists of 16 residues. Per the germline V gene, CDR1 is LGHNA and CDR2 is YSLEER. The CDR3 nucleotides read TGCGCCAGCAGCCAAGCTTCGGGGGTATCCTACAATGAGCAGTTCTTC. This translates into CASSQASGVSYNEQFF.

The chain links TRBV27 to TRBJ2-1; a weak D match, TRBD1 (5 bases). V was pared by 4 bases and J by 1 base, with 11 bases between. Germline CDR1 is MNHEY and CDR2 is SMNVEV (reference sequence). The CDR3 sequence is 15 residues long. The CDR3 protein is CASSYQGQSYNEQFF. The DNA of the CDR3 is TGTGCCAGCAGTTACCAGGGCCAGTCCTACAATGAGCAGTTCTTC.

This clone has more than one count but fewer than ten. The chain uses TRBV19 and TRBJ2-7; D is unresolved. CDR1 LNHDA and CDR2 SQIVND come from the germline V gene (reference sequence). Trimming cost V 3 bases and J 2 bases, with 17 bases left between them. The CDR3 spans 16 residues. CDR3 sequence reads: CASSIRSHSSAYEQYF. The CDR3 nucleotides are TGTGCCAGTAGTATCCGGAGTCATAGTTCAGCCTACGAGCAGTACTTC.

V is TRBV9 and J is TRBJ2-5, with TRBD2 identical over 12 bases. Germline values: CDR1 SGDLS, CDR2 YYNGEE. The CDR3 is 20 residues long. The trim removed 0 bases at V and 0 bases at J, leaving 12 bases unmatched. CDR3 coding DNA: TGTGCCAGCAGCGTAGCGGCTAGCGGGGGGGTACCCACCAACCAAGAGACCCAGTACTTC. Amino acids: CASSVAASGGVPTNQETQYF.

This chain connects TRBV2 to TRBJ1-3; unclear D gene. The CDR3 loop spans 13 amino acids. The ends were cut back, 9 bases at V and 0 bases at J, with 9 bases in the middle. Germline CDR1 and CDR2: SNHLY and FYNNEI. In DNA form, the CDR3 reads TGTGCCAGGGACGGCAGCTCTGGAAACACCATATATTTT. Its translation: CARDGSSGNTIYF.

This clone was recorded once. This chain uses TRBV3-1 (or the pseudogene TRBV3-2) with TRBJ1-1, with D maybe TRBD1 (5 bases). The length of the CDR3 is 13 residues. The V end lost 4 bases, the J end lost 4 bases, and 10 bases lay between the germline ends. Per germline, CDR1 LGHDT and CDR2 YNNKEL (reference sequence). This CDR3 is CASSRRGVTEAFF. CDR3 DNA: TGTGCCAGCAGCCGGCGGGGCGTCACTGAAGCTTTCTTT.

In regard to this clone: Relative to the germline gene, one junction end is altered; a read error may explain this. The rearrangement uses TRBV13 and TRBJ1-2; D is ambiguous. Germline CDR1 is PRHDT and CDR2 is FYEKMQ (reference sequence). The CDR3 has 15 residues. CDR3 loop: CASSSKTLASLEGPF. The CDR3 DNA reads TGTGCCAGCAGCTCTAAGACCCTGGCCAGCCTCGAAGGACCCTTC.

CDR3 in amino acids: CASSDTLLGNTEAFF. As DNA, the CDR3 is TGCGCCAGCAGCGATACCCTCTTAGGGAACACTGAAGCTTTCTTT. This chain joins TRBV5-1 and TRBJ1-1, with D unclear. This CDR3 is built from 15 residues. Germline-derived CDR1 and CDR2 are SGHRS and YFSETQ. V was trimmed by 4 bases and J by 1 base, leaving 14 bases between them.

V and J are TRBV6-6 and TRBJ1-2, with 8 bases lining up with TRBD1. Germline trimming cut 4 bases from V and 3 bases from J; bases unmatched to any gene: 4. CDR1 and CDR2 (germline): MNHNY, SVGAGI (reference sequence). The CDR3 runs to 14 residues. CDR3 nucleotide sequence: TGTGCCAGCAGTTCAGCAGGGGGCGACTATGGCTACACCTTC. Protein: CASSSAGGDYGYTF.

The CDR3 DNA follows: TGTGCCAGCAGTTACACGTCAGGCGGACGTGGCTACACCTTC. It translates to CASSYTSGGRGYTF. The V gene is TRBV6-2 or TRBV6-3, the J gene TRBJ1-2; unclear D gene. V lost 2 bases and J 7 bases, leaving 14 bases between the germline ends. The CDR3 sequence is 14 residues long. In germline, CDR1 is MNHEY, CDR2 SVGEGT.

The chain uses TRBV9 and TRBJ2-1; D possibly corresponds to TRBD2 (6 bases). Germline CDR1 is SGDLS and CDR2 is YYNGEE. Trimming removed 4 bases from V and 5 bases from J, with 28 bases in between. The CDR3 runs to 19 residues. DNA of the CDR3: TGTGCCAGCAGCCCAATGGGGGGATTTGTGAGAGTAAAAAACAATGAGCAGTTCTTC. Its protein product is CASSPMGGFVRVKNNEQFF. Full variable domain (outside the CDR3, taken from reference TRBV9 and TRBJ2-1): DSGVTQTPKHLITATGQRVTLRCSPRSGDLSVYWYQQSLDQGLQFLIQYYNGEERAKGNILERFSAQQFPDLHSELNLSSLELGDSALYFCASSPMGGFVRVKNNEQFFGPGTRLTVL.

The V call is TRBV10-3, the J call TRBJ2-7; D ambiguous. Germline CDR1 ENHRY, CDR2 SYGVKD. The V gene lost 0 bases and the J gene lost 9 bases, with 12 bases spanning the gap. CDR3 length: 13 amino acids. Here the CDR3 reads CAISESPVAWQYF. The CDR3 region has the DNA TGTGCCATCAGTGAGTCCCCAGTAGCCTGGCAGTACTTC.

The chain links TRBV3-1 (or the pseudogene TRBV3-2) to TRBJ1-1; tentative D call: TRBD1 (5 bases). The germline V and J ends were trimmed by 3 bases and 1 base, with 9 bases remaining between them. The CDR3 length is 14 residues. Per the germline V gene, CDR1 is LGHDT and CDR2 is YNNKEL (reference sequence). In DNA, the CDR3 is TGTGCCAGCAGCCAGGGGCGCGGGAACACTGAAGCTTTCTTT. Translating it yields CASSQGRGNTEAFF.

This chain uses TRBV7-3 with TRBJ1-1, with TRBD1 matching 8 bases. J lost 4 bases, V lost 4 bases, and 2 bases had no gene match. This CDR3 is built from 13 residues. Germline V CDR1 and CDR2: SGHTA, FQGTGA. The CDR3 nucleotides read TGTGCCAGCAGCTCCCAGGGGGCCACTGAAGCTTTCTTT. Amino acids: CASSSQGATEAFF.

Only a few counts were recorded for this clone. This rearrangement joins TRBV19 to TRBJ2-1; TRBD1 or TRBD2 may be the D gene (5 bases each). The CDR3 runs 15 residues. The V end lost 0 bases, the J end lost 4 bases, and 10 bases lay between the germline ends. Germline CDR1 LNHDA, CDR2 SQIVND (reference sequence). CDR3 protein: CASSIERGKYNEQFF. CDR3 in DNA: TGTGCCAGTAGTATAGAGAGGGGAAAATACAATGAGCAGTTCTTC.

This clone has just one count. J is TRBJ2-2 and V is TRBV6-5; D assignment may be TRBD1 or TRBD2 (5 bases each). The V gene lost 7 bases and the J gene lost 4 bases, with 13 bases spanning the gap. Germline V CDR1 and CDR2: MNHEY, SVGAGI. The CDR3 has 14 amino acids. CDR3 sequence reads: CASTLLGTTGELFF. DNA of the CDR3: TGTGCCAGCACCCTCCTGGGGACCACCGGGGAGCTGTTTTTT.

The chain is built from TRBV30 and TRBJ1-6, with D tentatively TRBD1 (5 bases). The germline V gene encodes CDR1 GTSNPN and CDR2 SVGIG (reference sequence). Trimming left V 0 bases short and J 5 bases short, with 5 bases between. This CDR3 comprises 13 residues. DNA for the CDR3: TGTGCCTGGAGTGTAGGGGATAATTCACCCCTCCACTTT. It specifies CAWSVGDNSPLHF.

This rearrangement joins TRBV25-1 to TRBJ2-7; 8 nucleotides match TRBD1. Unmatched junction bases numbered 7, after V lost 3 bases and J lost 0 bases. CDR1 and CDR2 (germline): MGHDK, SYGVNS. The CDR3 loop spans 16 amino acids. The CDR3 here is CASSDYQGADSYEQYF. CDR3 DNA sequence: TGTGCCAGCAGTGATTACCAGGGGGCGGACTCCTACGAGCAGTACTTC.

The chain carries TRBV7-3 and TRBJ2-1; TRBD2 matches 10 bases. The CDR3 covers 15 residues. The V gene's germline CDR1 is SGHTA and CDR2 FQGTGA. V shed 5 bases, J shed 7 bases, and the junction held 8 bases outside the gene matches. CDR3 nucleotide sequence: TGTGCCAGCAGCCCTCTAGCGGGAGTCAGGAATGAGCAGTTCTTC. As protein: CASSPLAGVRNEQFF.

The gene calls are TRBV11-3 and TRBJ2-7; D is unclear. V was shortened by 2 bases and J by 3 bases, with 14 bases between the two germline ends. The CDR3 has 15 residues. From germline, CDR1 is SGHNT and CDR2 YENEEA. The CDR3 protein is CASSLNRVGNYEQYF. The CDR3, as DNA: TGTGCCAGCAGCTTAAATCGGGTCGGAAACTACGAGCAGTACTTC.

V usage is TRBV2 and J usage is TRBJ1-2, with D hard to call. V shed 6 bases and J shed 6 bases, with 5 bases lying between them. The germline CDR1 and CDR2 sequences are SNHLY and FYNNEI. This CDR3 has 10 amino acids. CDR3 DNA sequence: TGTGCCAGCAGAGGGAATGGCTACACCTTC. Amino acids: CASRGNGYTF.